The entry that follows covers one T cell receptor beta chain sequence. Version v3.0 of the immunoSEQ assay was performed at survey level. Generated by immunoSEQ multiplex PCR, the TCRdb table keeps only in-frame clones and is missing some. The sample yields fewer than 35,000 clones, about four fifths seen once. These data belong to a study of long-term antiretroviral therapy in people with HIV. Sequencing used unsorted PBMCs, obtained 0.4 years before starting antiretroviral therapy. The source of this sequence is a man aged 18 to 30 with HIV.

In nucleotides, the CDR3 is TGTGCCAGCAGCTCTAGAGTGGACAGGGGCGATGGCTACACCTTC. It is translated as CASSSRVDRGDGYTF. This rearrangement joins TRBV5-4 to TRBJ1-2; 9 bases are shared with TRBD1. The CDR3 consists of 15 residues. Germline lookup yields CDR1 SGHNT and CDR2 YYREEE (reference sequence). The V segment lost 3 bases and the J segment 6 bases; nucleotides outside the gene matches: 9.